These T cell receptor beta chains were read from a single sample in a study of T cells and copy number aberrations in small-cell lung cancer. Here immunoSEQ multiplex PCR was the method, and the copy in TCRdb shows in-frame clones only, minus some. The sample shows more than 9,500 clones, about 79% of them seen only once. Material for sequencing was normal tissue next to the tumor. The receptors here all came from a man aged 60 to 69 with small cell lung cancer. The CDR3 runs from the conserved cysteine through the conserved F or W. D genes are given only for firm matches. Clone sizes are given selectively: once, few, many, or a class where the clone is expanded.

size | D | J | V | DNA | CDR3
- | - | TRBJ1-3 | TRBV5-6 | TGTGCCAGCAGCTTGGAACAGCGCGCCAAGTTATATTTT | CASSLEQRAKLYF
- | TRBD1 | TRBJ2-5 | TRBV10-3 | TGTGCCATCAGCAACAAAGGGGGACAGGGAAGAGAGACCCAGTACTTC | CAISNKGGQGRETQYF
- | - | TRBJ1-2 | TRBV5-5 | TGTGCCAGCAGCCAGGACGGGGTCGACTATGGCTACACCTTC | CASSQDGVDYGYTF
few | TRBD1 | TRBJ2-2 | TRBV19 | TGTGCCAGTAGCTCCGGGACAGGGGCCACCGGGGAGCTGTTTTTT | CASSSGTGATGELFF
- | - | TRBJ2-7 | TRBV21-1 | TGTGCCAGCAGCAAAACGGGACGGATCAAACCCTACGAGCAGTACTTC | CASSKTGRIKPYEQYF
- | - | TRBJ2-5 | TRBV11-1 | TGTGCCAGCAGCTTAGTCCAGGGGAGAGAGACCCAGTACTTC | CASSLVQGRETQYF
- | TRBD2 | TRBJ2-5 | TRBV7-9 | TGTGCCAGCAGCCCGGGACTAGCGGGAGAGACCCAGTACTTC | CASSPGLAGETQYF
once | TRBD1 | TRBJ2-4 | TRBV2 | TGTGCCAGCTTGAAAATCCAGGGGGAGTTCATTCAGTACTTC | CASLKIQGEFIQYF
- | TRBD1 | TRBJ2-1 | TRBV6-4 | TGTGCCAGCAGTGAGGGACAGGAGGGCGATGAGCAGTTCTTC | CASSEGQEGDEQFF
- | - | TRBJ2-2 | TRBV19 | TGTGCCAGTAGTACCCCAAGACCGGGGACCGGGGAGCTGTTTTTT | CASSTPRPGTGELFF
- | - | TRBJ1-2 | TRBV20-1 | TGCAGTGCTAGAGGAGCAGGGTTGACCTTC | CSARGAGLTF
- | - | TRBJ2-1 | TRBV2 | TGTGCCAGTTTGTATTACAATGAGCAGTTCTTC | CASLYYNEQFF
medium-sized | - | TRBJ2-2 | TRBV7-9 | TGTGCCAGCAGCTTAGTGGGAGGCGGGACAGCGAACACCGGGGAGCTGTTTTTT | CASSLVGGGTANTGELFF
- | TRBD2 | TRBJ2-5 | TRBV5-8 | TGTGCCAGCAGCTTGGGCACTAGCGGGGAGACCCAGTACTTC | CASSLGTSGETQYF
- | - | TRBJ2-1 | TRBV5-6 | TGTGCCAGCAGCTTGGAACTGGAGCAGTTCTTC | CASSLELEQFF
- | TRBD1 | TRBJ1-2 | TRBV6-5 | TGTGCCAGCAGTTACTCGATAGGGGGCGAAAGGGGCTACACCTTC | CASSYSIGGERGYTF
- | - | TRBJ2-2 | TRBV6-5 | TGTGCCAGCAGCCAAAACACCGGGGAGCTGTTTTTT | CASSQNTGELFF
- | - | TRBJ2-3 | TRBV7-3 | TGTGCCAGCAGCCCAGCGGCCAGCACAGATACGCAGTATTTT | CASSPAASTDTQYF
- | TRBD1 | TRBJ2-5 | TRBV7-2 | TGTGCCAGCAGCGTTAGACAGGGCCAAGAGACCCAGTACTTC | CASSVRQGQETQYF
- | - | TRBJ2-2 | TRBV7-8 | TGTGCCAGCAGCCCGGATGGAGGACCACGGAGCACCGGGGAGCTGTTTTTT | CASSPDGGPRSTGELFF
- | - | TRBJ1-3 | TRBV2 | TGTGCCAGCAGCGAACGGACAGCAAGAAACACCATATATTTT | CASSERTARNTIYF
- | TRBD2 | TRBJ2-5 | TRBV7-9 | TGTGCCAGCAGCCGGACTAGCGGGTACCAAGAGACCCAGTACTTC | CASSRTSGYQETQYF
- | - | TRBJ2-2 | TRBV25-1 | TGTGCCAGCAGTGTCTTACAGGGTAACACCGGGGAGCTGTTTTTT | CASSVLQGNTGELFF
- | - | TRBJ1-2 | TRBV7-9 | TGTGCCAGCAGCCCGGACAGCTATGGCTACACCTTC | CASSPDSYGYTF
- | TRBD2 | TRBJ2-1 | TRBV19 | TGTGCCAGTAAGGGTAGGGCGGGAGGGCCAGGTGGAAATGAGCAGTTCTTC | CASKGRAGGPGGNEQFF
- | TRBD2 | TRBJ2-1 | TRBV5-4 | TGTGCCAGCAGCTCCGCGGGAGGCCGCTCCTACAATGAGCAGTTCTTC | CASSSAGGRSYNEQFF
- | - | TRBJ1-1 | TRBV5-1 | TGCGCCAGCAGGGCAGGGAACACTGAAGCTTTCTTT | CASRAGNTEAFF
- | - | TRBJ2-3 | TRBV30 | TGTGCCTGGATCACCCAAGGGAATACGCAGTATTTT | CAWITQGNTQYF
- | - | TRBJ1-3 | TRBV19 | TGTGCCAGTAGAAGAGGGACGGCAGGATCTGGAAACACCATATATTTT | CASRRGTAGSGNTIYF
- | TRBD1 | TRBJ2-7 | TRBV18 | TGTGCCAGCTCACCAGGGACGGACAGGGAGCAGTACTTC | CASSPGTDREQYF
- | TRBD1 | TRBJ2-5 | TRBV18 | TGTGCCAGCTCACCTGGGACAGCCACCGAGACCCAGTACTTC | CASSPGTATETQYF
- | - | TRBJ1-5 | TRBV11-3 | TGTGCCAGCAGCTTACAGGGGAATCAGCCCCAGCATTTT | CASSLQGNQPQHF
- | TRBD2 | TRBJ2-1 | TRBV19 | TGTGCCAGTAGGACTAGCGGGTTGGAGCAGTTCTTC | CASRTSGLEQFF
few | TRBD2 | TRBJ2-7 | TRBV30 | TGTGCCTGGAGTGTGCCTAGCGGGAGCAATGACGAGCAGTACTTC | CAWSVPSGSNDEQYF
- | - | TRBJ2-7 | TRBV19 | TGTGCCAGTAGTATCGCGGGACGGAGCTCCTACGAGCAGTACTTC | CASSIAGRSSYEQYF
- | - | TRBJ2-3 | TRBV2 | TGTGCCAGCAGAGCCGGGCCGAGCACAGATACGCAGTATTTT | CASRAGPSTDTQYF
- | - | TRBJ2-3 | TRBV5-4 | TGTGCCAGCAGCCCGAATAAGAACACAGATACGCAGTATTTT | CASSPNKNTDTQYF
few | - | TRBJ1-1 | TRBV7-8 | TGTGCCAGCAGCTTAGGCTACACTGAAGCTTTCTTT | CASSLGYTEAFF
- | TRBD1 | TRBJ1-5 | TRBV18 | TGTGCCAGCTCGTCAGACAGGGCCAGGCAGCCCCAGCATTTT | CASSSDRARQPQHF
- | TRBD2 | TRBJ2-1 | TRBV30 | TGTGCCTGGACCCCGGGACTACAATACAATGAGCAGTTCTTC | CAWTPGLQYNEQFF
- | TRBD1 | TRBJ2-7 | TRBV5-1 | TGCGCCAGCAGCTCGAAGACAGGGCCCTACGAGCAGTACTTC | CASSSKTGPYEQYF
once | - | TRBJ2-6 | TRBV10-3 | TGTGCCATACCAGGGAGAGGGGCCAACGTCCTGACTTTC | CAIPGRGANVLTF
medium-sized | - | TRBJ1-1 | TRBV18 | TGTGCCAGCTCACCACCCCTACAAGGTATGAACACTGAAGCTTTCTTT | CASSPPLQGMNTEAFF
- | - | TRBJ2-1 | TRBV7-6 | TGTGCCAGCAGCTTATTCACTGGGAATTACAATGAGCAGTTCTTC | CASSLFTGNYNEQFF
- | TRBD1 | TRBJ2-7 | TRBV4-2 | TGTGCCAGCAGCCAAACTCGGGACAGTTACGAGCAGTACTTC | CASSQTRDSYEQYF
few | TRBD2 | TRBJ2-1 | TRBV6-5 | TGTGCCAGCAGTCCCGGGGCGGGAGGGCCCAATGAGCAGTTCTTC | CASSPGAGGPNEQFF
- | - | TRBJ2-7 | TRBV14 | TGTGCCAGCAGCCAAGGCCCAGGATCCTACGAGCAGTACTTC | CASSQGPGSYEQYF
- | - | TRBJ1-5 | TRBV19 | TGTGCCGGGGGGTTGGGGGACAATCAGCCCCAGCATTTT | CAGGLGDNQPQHF
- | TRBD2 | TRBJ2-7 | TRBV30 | TGTGCCTGGACGGGACCCTCGGGGGGCGAGCAGTACTTC | CAWTGPSGGEQYF
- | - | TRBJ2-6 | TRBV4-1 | TGCGCCAGCAGCCAAGAAGGTGGTGGGGCCAACGTCCTGACTTTC | CASSQEGGGANVLTF
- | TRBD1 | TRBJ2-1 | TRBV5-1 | TGCGCCAGCAGCTCCAGTCCAGGGGGCTACAATGAGCAGTTCTTC | CASSSSPGGYNEQFF
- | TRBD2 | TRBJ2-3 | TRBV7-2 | TGTGCCAGCAGCTTACTTAGCGGGGGGCTAGCCACAGATACGCAGTATTTT | CASSLLSGGLATDTQYF
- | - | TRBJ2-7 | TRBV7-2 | TGTGCCAGCAGCTTAATACCGGGAAAGTCCTACGAGCAGTACTTC | CASSLIPGKSYEQYF
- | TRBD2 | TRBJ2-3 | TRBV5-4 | TGTGCCAGCAGCTTGGGTCTAGCGGGAGGCCCTCTTCAGGATACGCAGTATTTT | CASSLGLAGGPLQDTQYF
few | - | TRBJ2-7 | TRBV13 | TGTGCCAGCAGCACCCGGGACGGATCCTACGAGCAGTACTTC | CASSTRDGSYEQYF
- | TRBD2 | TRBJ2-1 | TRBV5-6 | TGTGCCAGCAGCCTAGGACTAGCGGGAGTTAATGAGCAGTTCTTC | CASSLGLAGVNEQFF
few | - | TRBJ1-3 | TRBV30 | TGTGCCTGGAGTGTGCAAACTGGAAACACCATATATTTT | CAWSVQTGNTIYF
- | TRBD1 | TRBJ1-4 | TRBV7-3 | TGTGCCAGCAGCTTAACACATAAGGGGGCCGGGGGGAATGAAAAACTGTTTTTT | CASSLTHKGAGGNEKLFF
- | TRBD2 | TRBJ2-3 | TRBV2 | TGTGCCAGCAGTGAATCCAGCGGGAGAACAGATACGCAGTATTTT | CASSESSGRTDTQYF